The 3 T cell receptor beta chains below all came from one sample that was sequenced in a study of blood T cell repertoires in COVID-19. Assay: immunoSEQ multiplex PCR; the TCRdb copy retains only in-frame clones and omits some. The table records a few hundred thousand clones, approximately 88% of them present only once. The sequenced material came from peripheral blood. Receptors originate from a woman under 40 with COVID-19, enrolled during active disease.

This clone was counted once. V gene TRBV7-6 combines with J gene TRBJ2-2, with 7 bases matching TRBD2. Per germline, CDR1 SGHVS and CDR2 FNYEAQ. V lost 5 bases, J lost 0 bases, and 6 bases stayed unmatched. The length of the CDR3 is 16 residues. CDR3 nucleotide sequence: TGTGCCAGCAGCACCTGGGACTACACGAACACCGGGGAGCTGTTTTTT. Residues: CASSTWDYTNTGELFF.

V is TRBV5-4 and J is TRBJ2-5; 8 nucleotides align to TRBD2. The CDR3 loop spans 17 amino acids. The germline CDR1 and CDR2 sequences are SGHNT and YYREEE (reference sequence). The trim removed 3 bases at V and 1 base at J, leaving 11 bases unmatched. CDR3 sequence (DNA): TGTGCCAGCAGCTCAAAAATAGCGGGGACGCGCCAAGAGACCCAGTACTTC. As protein: CASSSKIAGTRQETQYF.

CDR3 coding DNA: TGTGCCAGCAGCCAAGAGAAGGGGCTGATGAACACTGAAGCTTTCTTT. Encoded protein: CASSQEKGLMNTEAFF. The rearrangement uses TRBV4-2 and TRBJ1-1, with D possibly TRBD1 on 5 matching bases. With 0 bases removed from V and 0 bases from J, the gap between germline ends came to 11 bases. The germline V gene has CDR1 LGHNA and CDR2 YNFKEQ. The CDR3 sequence is 16 residues long.